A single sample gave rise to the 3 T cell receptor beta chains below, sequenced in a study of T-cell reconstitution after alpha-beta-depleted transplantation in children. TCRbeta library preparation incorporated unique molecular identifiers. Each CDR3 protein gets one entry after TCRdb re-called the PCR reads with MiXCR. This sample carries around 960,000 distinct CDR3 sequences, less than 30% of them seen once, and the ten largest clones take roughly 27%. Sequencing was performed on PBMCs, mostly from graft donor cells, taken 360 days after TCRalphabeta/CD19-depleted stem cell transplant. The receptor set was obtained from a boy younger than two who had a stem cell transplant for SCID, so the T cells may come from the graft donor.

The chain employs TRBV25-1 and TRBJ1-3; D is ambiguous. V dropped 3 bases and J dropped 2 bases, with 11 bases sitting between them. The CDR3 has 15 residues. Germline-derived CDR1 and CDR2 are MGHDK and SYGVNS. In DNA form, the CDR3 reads TGTGCCAGCAGTGAGCAGTCAGGACCTGGAAACACCATATATTTT. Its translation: CASSEQSGPGNTIYF.

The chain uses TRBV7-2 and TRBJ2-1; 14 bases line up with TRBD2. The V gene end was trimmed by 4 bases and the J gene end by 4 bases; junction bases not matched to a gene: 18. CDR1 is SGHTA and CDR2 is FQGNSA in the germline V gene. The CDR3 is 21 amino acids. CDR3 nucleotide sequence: TGTGCCAGCAGCTCCACCGGTTGGCGGACTAGCGGGGGGTCCCGATACAATGAGCAGTTCTTC. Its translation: CASSSTGWRTSGGSRYNEQFF.

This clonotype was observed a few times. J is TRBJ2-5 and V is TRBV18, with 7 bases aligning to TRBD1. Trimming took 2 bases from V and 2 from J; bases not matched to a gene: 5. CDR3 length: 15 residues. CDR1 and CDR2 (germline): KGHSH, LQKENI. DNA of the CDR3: TGTGCCAGCTCACCAAACCCAGGGGGTCAAGAGACCCAGTACTTC. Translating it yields CASSPNPGGQETQYF.